This is a list of T cell receptor beta chains from one sample in a study of molecular identifiers for immune sequencing clone quantification. One entry per CDR3 protein results from TCRdb running MiXCR on the PCR reads. In the table there are around 460,000 distinct CDR3 sequences, around 25% of which are singletons. Sequencing used naive CD8+ T cells from blood, with Jurkat cell RNA spiked in. These receptors originate from a human donor in good health. Some libraries in this study had Jurkat cell RNA spiked in. CDR3s include the opening cysteine and the closing phenylalanine or tryptophan. A D gene is named only where the DNA matches it firmly. A clone size is listed for some rows: how often the clone was seen (once, few, many), or a class if it is expanded.

abundance,j_gene,d_gene,v_gene,CDR3aa,CDR3nt
-,TRBJ2-7,TRBD1,TRBV6-5,CASSIFRQGEQYF,TGTGCCAGCAGTATTTTCCGACAGGGCGAGCAGTACTTC
many,TRBJ2-5,-,TRBV12-3/TRBV12-4,CASSYRVDGETQYF,TGTGCCAGCAGCTACAGGGTCGATGGTGAGACCCAGTACTTC
few,TRBJ2-1,TRBD1,TRBV12-3/TRBV12-4,CASSTPGQGFGFIDEQFF,TGTGCCAGCAGTACACCGGGACAGGGATTTGGTTTCATCGATGAGCAGTTCTTC
-,TRBJ2-1,TRBD2,TRBV27,CAGSLNRLAGGTYNEQFF,TGTGCCGGCAGTTTAAACCGGCTAGCGGGAGGAACATACAATGAGCAGTTCTTC
-,TRBJ2-1,TRBD2,TRBV7-2,CARRGTRGGANEQFF,TGTGCCCGCAGGGGGACTCGCGGGGGGGCCAATGAGCAGTTCTTC
few,TRBJ2-7,-,TRBV20-1,CSARGRTSYEQYF,TGCAGTGCACGGGGCCGCACCTCCTACGAGCAGTACTTC
-,TRBJ2-5,-,TRBV11-2,CASSQVLETQYF,TGTGCCAGCAGCCAGGTGTTGGAGACCCAGTACTTC
few,TRBJ2-1,TRBD2,TRBV3-1,CASSQGTSSLTIF,TGTGCCAGCAGCCAAGGGACTAGCTCCCTTACGATCTTC
-,TRBJ1-2,-,TRBV5-6,CASGLDGSNYGYTF,TGTGCCAGCGGCTTGGACGGGTCTAACTATGGCTACACCTTC
-,TRBJ2-3,-,TRBV4-3,CASSQLPSSTDTQYF,TGCGCCAGCAGCCAATTACCTAGTAGCACAGATACGCAGTATTTT
many,TRBJ1-5,-,TRBV6-6,CASSYSTGGEQPQHF,TGTGCCAGCAGTTACTCTACTGGCGGGGAACAGCCCCAGCATTTT
many,TRBJ2-3,TRBD2,TRBV9,CASSPEIAGLGDTQYF,TGTGCCAGCAGCCCCGAGATAGCGGGGCTGGGGGATACGCAGTATTTT
-,TRBJ2-7,-,TRBV5-1,CASSAGGRTVDEQYF,TGCGCCAGCAGCGCCGGGGGACGAACAGTGGACGAGCAGTACTTC
few,TRBJ2-7,-,TRBV6-5,CASSDSLYYEQYF,TGTGCCAGCAGTGACAGCCTCTACTACGAGCAGTACTTC
few,TRBJ2-7,-,TRBV19,CASSIGGGRDEQYF,TGTGCCAGTAGTATAGGGGGCGGAAGGGACGAGCAGTACTTC
-,TRBJ2-1,TRBD1,TRBV6-5,CASSPGQGNEQFF,TGTGCCAGCAGTCCGGGACAGGGCAATGAGCAGTTCTTC
-,TRBJ1-6,TRBD1,TRBV19,CASSVVAAGQGAAPLHF,TGTGCCAGTAGTGTCGTCGCCGCGGGACAGGGTGCGGCACCCCTCCACTTT
-,TRBJ2-2,-,TRBV9,CASSDGGFPGELFF,TGTGCCAGCAGTGACGGAGGATTCCCCGGGGAGCTGTTTTTT
-,TRBJ1-2,-,TRBV19,CASSILPQSLYGYTF,TGTGCCAGTAGTATTCTCCCACAGTCCCTCTATGGCTACACCTTC
many,TRBJ2-3,-,TRBV4-1,CASSPQVGGDTQYF,TGCGCCAGCAGCCCCCAGGTCGGCGGAGATACGCAGTATTTT
few,TRBJ2-7,TRBD2,TRBV4-1,CASSLQGTSFYEQYF,TGCGCCAGCAGCCTTCAGGGGACTAGCTTCTACGAGCAGTACTTC
few,TRBJ2-1,TRBD2,TRBV7-3,CASSPFEGLAFVNEQFF,TGTGCCAGCAGCCCATTCGAGGGACTAGCGTTCGTCAATGAGCAGTTCTTC
few,TRBJ1-1,TRBD1,TRBV7-6,CASSPRTGENTEAFF,TGTGCCAGCAGCCCCCGGACAGGGGAGAACACTGAAGCTTTCTTT
few,TRBJ1-3,-,TRBV6-5,CASSYISGNTIYF,TGTGCCAGCAGTTACATCTCTGGAAACACCATATATTTT
few,TRBJ2-3,-,TRBV30,CAWSGLASLVDTQYF,TGTGCCTGGAGTGGGCTAGCTTCCCTAGTAGATACGCAGTATTTT
many,TRBJ2-2,-,TRBV6-5,CASSYSGNTGELFF,TGTGCCAGCAGTTATTCGGGTAACACCGGGGAGCTGTTTTTT
many,TRBJ2-3,-,TRBV5-4,CASSSQGTDTQYF,TGTGCCAGCAGCTCCCAGGGGACAGATACGCAGTATTTT
-,TRBJ1-5,-,TRBV11-2,CASSLGNSGQPQHF,TGTGCCAGCAGCTTAGGCAACAGCGGGCAGCCCCAGCATTTT
few,TRBJ2-7,TRBD2,TRBV11-2,CASSLEIAGGPRYEQYF,TGTGCCAGCAGCTTAGAAATAGCGGGGGGGCCGAGGTACGAGCAGTACTTC
few,TRBJ2-5,-,TRBV5-6,CASSFTGRAQYF,TGTGCCAGCAGCTTTACAGGGAGGGCCCAGTACTTC
few,TRBJ2-3,TRBD1,TRBV7-8,CASSFKGATFDTQYF,TGTGCCAGCAGCTTTAAGGGGGCGACATTTGATACGCAGTATTTT
-,TRBJ1-2,-,TRBV28,CASSSPGTFYGYTF,TGTGCCAGCAGCTCTCCAGGGACTTTCTATGGCTACACCTTC
few,TRBJ2-7,-,TRBV27,CASSLRGRQLYEQYF,TGTGCCAGCAGTTTACGAGGGCGCCAACTCTACGAGCAGTACTTC
few,TRBJ1-6,TRBD1,TRBV5-4,CASSLDRDRQAILF,TGTGCCAGCAGCTTGGATCGGGACAGACAGGCTATCCTTTTT
few,TRBJ2-7,-,TRBV20-1,CSANTQSSYEQYF,TGCAGTGCCAATACCCAAAGCTCCTACGAGCAGTACTTC
many,TRBJ2-3,TRBD1,TRBV5-6,CASSWATGEVSTDTQYF,TGTGCCAGCAGCTGGGCAACAGGGGAAGTGAGCACAGATACGCAGTATTTT
-,TRBJ2-3,TRBD2,TRBV4-1,CASSQGQRGPSRYF,TGCGCCAGCAGCCAAGGGCAGCGGGGTCCCTCGCGGTATTTT
few,TRBJ2-3,TRBD2,TRBV4-1,CASSRIWEGPRDTQYF,TGCGCCAGCAGCCGGATCTGGGAGGGCCCGAGGGATACGCAGTATTTT
few,TRBJ1-6,-,TRBV4-1,CASSHSPDNSPLHF,TGCGCCAGCAGCCATAGTCCGGATAATTCACCCCTCCACTTT
-,TRBJ2-7,-,TRBV18,CASSPSSIGEQYF,TGTGCCAGCTCACCAAGTAGTATTGGGGAGCAGTACTTC
-,TRBJ2-3,TRBD2,TRBV5-6,CASIVAGGSTDTQYF,TGTGCCAGCATCGTAGCGGGGGGTAGCACAGATACGCAGTATTTT
-,TRBJ1-6,TRBD1,TRBV27,CASSRGQGLSPLHF,TGTGCCAGCAGTAGGGGACAGGGGTTGTCACCCCTCCACTTT
-,TRBJ2-7,TRBD1,TRBV5-3,CASSLRTGTYERYF,TGTGCCAGCAGCTTGCGGACAGGGACCTACGAGCGGTACTTC
many,TRBJ2-7,-,TRBV5-5,CASSFSAAEASYEQYF,TGTGCCAGCAGCTTTTCGGCAGCGGAGGCCTCCTACGAGCAGTACTTC
-,TRBJ2-3,TRBD2,TRBV4-1,CASSESGTPDTQYF,TGCGCCAGCAGCGAAAGCGGGACCCCAGATACGCAGTATTTT
-,TRBJ2-1,-,TRBV12-3/TRBV12-4,CASSSGYTYNEQFF,TGTGCCAGCAGTTCTGGATATACCTACAATGAGCAGTTCTTC
few,TRBJ2-7,TRBD1,TRBV5-3,CASSLGDGTGIEQYF,TGTGCCAGCAGCTTGGGGGACGGGACAGGGATCGAGCAGTACTTC
-,TRBJ2-2,TRBD2,TRBV28,CASSLGGTSAYPGELFF,TGTGCCAGCAGTTTAGGGGGGACTAGCGCCTACCCCGGGGAGCTGTTTTTT
-,TRBJ2-3,-,TRBV19,CASSIDAPLGTLSTDTQYF,TGTGCCAGTAGTATAGATGCCCCCCTCGGAACGCTTAGCACAGATACGCAGTATTTT
-,TRBJ1-2,-,TRBV5-6,CASSSPLVVYGYTF,TGTGCCAGCAGCTCCCCGTTGGTGGTCTATGGCTACACCTTC
-,TRBJ2-7,TRBD1,TRBV7-9,CASSFSGTGVGEQYF,TGTGCCAGCAGCTTCTCCGGGACAGGGGTCGGCGAGCAGTACTTC
-,TRBJ1-6,-,TRBV7-8,CASRPKDFSRSPLHF,TGTGCCAGCAGACCTAAGGACTTCTCGAGATCACCCCTCCACTTT
few,TRBJ2-5,-,TRBV28,CASSLYLQETQYF,TGTGCCAGCAGTTTATACCTCCAAGAGACCCAGTACTTC
-,TRBJ2-7,-,TRBV7-2,CASSSFKGSYEQYF,TGTGCCAGCAGTTCGTTTAAGGGATCCTACGAGCAGTACTTC
-,TRBJ2-7,TRBD1,TRBV27,CASSLYRGLPYEQYF,TGTGCCAGCAGTTTATACAGGGGGCTGCCCTACGAGCAGTACTTC
few,TRBJ2-3,-,TRBV7-9,CASSFLPTPTDTQYF,TGTGCCAGCAGCTTCCTCCCGACGCCCACAGATACGCAGTATTTT
-,TRBJ2-3,-,TRBV12-3/TRBV12-4,CASSPRTEGTDTQYF,TGTGCCAGCAGTCCCCGGACTGAGGGCACAGATACGCAGTATTTT